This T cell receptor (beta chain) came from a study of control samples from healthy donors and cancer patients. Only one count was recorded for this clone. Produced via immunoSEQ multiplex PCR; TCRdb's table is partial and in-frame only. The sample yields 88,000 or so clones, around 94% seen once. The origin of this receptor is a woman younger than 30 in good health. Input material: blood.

CDR3 loop: CASSPPLAGVGNEQFF. The CDR3 DNA is TGTGCCAGCTCACCACCGTTAGCGGGGGTTGGGAATGAGCAGTTCTTC. This chain uses TRBV18 with TRBJ2-1, with 9 bases matching TRBD2. The CDR3 loop spans 16 amino acids. Germline CDR1 and CDR2: KGHSH and LQKENI. V lost 0 bases, J lost 7 bases, and 7 bases stayed unmatched.